The clone carrying this T cell receptor (beta chain) was recorded only once. Its antigen is not identified. The data derive from a study of pediatric ulcerative colitis. The CDR3 loop spans 19 amino acids. From germline, CDR1 is MGHRA and CDR2 YSYEKL. The V and J ends lost 5 bases and 2 bases, in that order; junction bases with no gene match: 12. Using immunoSEQ multiplex PCR, the repertoire was profiled, and TCRdb retains in-frame clones only, with some absent. The sample carries about 15,000 clones, around 90% recorded once. Study-level results: Clonal expansions reduced rectal repertoire diversity in acute severe colitis. A couple of patients had blood samples with substantially reduced template counts.

The chain has TRBV4-1 and TRBJ2-6, with TRBD2 identical over 10 bases. The sequence was obtained from a boy between 10 and 17 years old with moderate ulcerative colitis. Sequenced sample: blood. This CDR3 is CASSSHSSGSRTGANVLTF. CDR3 in DNA: TGCGCCAGCAGCTCTCACTCTAGCGGGAGTAGGACTGGGGCCAACGTCCTGACTTTC.